A single sample gave rise to the 27 T cell receptor beta chains below, sequenced in a study of cytomegalovirus exposure and HLA in healthy donors. A multiplex PCR was run with 60 Vbeta primers and 13 Jbeta primers. TCRdb's table, derived via immunoSEQ multiplex PCR, lists solely in-frame clones and lacks some. Of about 77,000 clones in the sample, approximately 80% were seen once. Source material: PBMCs. The receptors stem from a man in his forties in good health and CMV-seronegative.

This clone was found once. The chain carries TRBV5-1 and TRBJ2-1, with TRBD1 matching over 9 bases. The CDR3 loop spans 16 amino acids. The V gene's germline CDR1 is SGHRS and CDR2 YFSETQ. J lost 8 bases, V lost 3 bases, and 12 bases had no gene match. CDR3 in DNA: TGCGCCAGCAGCTCAAGCTCCGGGACAGGGAGGCATGAGCAGTTCTTC. It specifies CASSSSSGTGRHEQFF.

V is TRBV5-1 and J is TRBJ2-7; no definite D call. This CDR3 region has 14 residues. The germline V and J ends were trimmed by 5 bases and 5 bases, with 17 bases remaining between them. The germline V gene has CDR1 SGHRS and CDR2 YFSETQ. CDR3 loop: CASSPAAHADEQYF. In nucleotides, the CDR3 is TGCGCCAGCAGTCCCGCCGCACACGCGGACGAGCAGTACTTC.

The chain carries TRBV2 and TRBJ1-6, with 7 positions matching TRBD1. This CDR3 contains 16 residues. V was pared by 6 bases and J by 5 bases, with 10 bases of the junction left unmatched. Germline V gives CDR1 SNHLY, CDR2 FYNNEI. DNA of the CDR3: TGTGCCAGCAGGGACCGACAGGGAATCGATAATTCACCCCTCCACTTT. This sequence encodes CASRDRQGIDNSPLHF.

This chain joins TRBV6-5 and TRBJ1-1, with D tentatively TRBD1 (5 bases). The CDR3 loop spans 16 amino acids. V lost 3 bases, J lost 0 bases, and 14 bases lay in between. The V gene's germline CDR1 is MNHEY and CDR2 SVGAGI. In nucleotides, the CDR3 is TGTGCCAGCAGTTATAGTCCCGACAGTCTGAACACTGAAGCTTTCTTT. This gives the protein CASSYSPDSLNTEAFF.

This clone was recorded only once. The V gene is TRBV29-1, the J gene TRBJ2-5, with 8 bases that match TRBD2. V lost 6 bases, J lost 3 bases, and 9 bases stayed unmatched. CDR3 length: 14 amino acids. Germline-derived CDR1 and CDR2 are SQVTM and ANQGSEA. The CDR3 spells CSVAPGGFKETQYF. The CDR3, as DNA: TGCAGCGTCGCCCCGGGGGGGTTTAAAGAGACCCAGTACTTC.

This chain links TRBV6-6 with TRBJ2-1; weak D call: TRBD2 (6 bases). Germline values: CDR1 MNHNY, CDR2 SVGAGI (reference sequence). V gave up 8 bases and J gave up 5 bases, with 22 bases separating them. This CDR3 region has 16 residues. Here the CDR3 reads CASAPPWRGANNEQFF. Written as DNA, the CDR3 is TGTGCCAGCGCCCCCCCCTGGCGGGGTGCTAACAATGAGCAGTTCTTC.

The chain carries TRBV5-1 and TRBJ1-1, with 11 bases that match TRBD1. Germline V gene sequence: CDR1 SGHRS, CDR2 YFSETQ. The V and J ends lost 3 bases and 3 bases, in that order; junction bases with no gene match: 1. This CDR3 has 14 residues. This chain's CDR3 is CASSSGQGDTEAFF. As DNA, the CDR3 is TGCGCCAGCAGCTCGGGACAGGGGGACACTGAAGCTTTCTTT.

V gene TRBV9 combines with J gene TRBJ1-6, with D perhaps matching TRBD1 (5 bases). The CDR3 is 13 residues long. The ends were cut back, 6 bases at V and 7 bases at J, with 11 bases in the middle. The germline V gene has CDR1 SGDLS and CDR2 YYNGEE. CDR3 sequence: CASNRGWNSPLHF. CDR3 DNA sequence: TGTGCCAGCAATCGGGGGTGGAATTCACCCCTCCACTTT.

The chain recombines TRBV2 with TRBJ1-6; TRBD1 aligns across 9 bases. Germline CDR1 SNHLY, CDR2 FYNNEI. V shed 2 bases and J 9 bases; nucleotides not matched to a gene: 5. The CDR3 contains 15 residues. CDR3 nucleotides: TGTGCCAGCAGTGAACGGGACAGGGCCACTTCACCCCTCCACTTT. Translated: CASSERDRATSPLHF.

J is TRBJ2-3 and V is TRBV11-3; 14 bases are shared with TRBD2. Losses at the gene ends were 4 bases for V and 4 bases for J; bases not matched to a gene: 4. The germline gives CDR1 SGHNT, CDR2 YENEEA. This CDR3 spans 16 amino acids. The CDR3 DNA reads as TGTGCCAGCAGCTCGGGACTAGCGGGGGAGGCAGATACGCAGTATTTT. The encoded protein is CASSSGLAGEADTQYF.

The rearrangement links TRBV27 to TRBJ1-1, with 9 bases that match TRBD1. CDR3 length: 14 amino acids. Germline V gene lookup returns CDR1 MNHEY and CDR2 SMNVEV (reference sequence). Losses at the gene ends were 2 bases for V and 8 bases for J; bases not matched to a gene: 6. The CDR3 protein is CASSLTGQGAEAFF. The CDR3 nucleotides are TGTGCCAGCAGTTTAACGGGACAGGGAGCCGAAGCTTTCTTT.

V and J are TRBV10-3 and TRBJ1-1; D may be TRBD1 (6 bases). This CDR3 contains 12 residues. CDR1 is ENHRY and CDR2 is SYGVKD in the germline V gene. Trimming cost V 6 bases and J 8 bases, with 13 bases left between them. The CDR3 loop is CAIRKGDREAFF. The CDR3 DNA reads as TGTGCCATCAGGAAGGGGGACCGCGAAGCTTTCTTT.

The chain carries TRBV10-3 and TRBJ1-2, with D maybe TRBD1 (5 bases). The CDR3 totals 14 residues. The V end was cut by 4 bases, the J end by 3 bases, with 12 bases between. Germline values: CDR1 ENHRY, CDR2 SYGVKD. The CDR3 reads CAISGGGGDYGYTF. In nucleotides, the CDR3 is TGTGCCATCAGTGGTGGGGGAGGGGACTATGGCTACACCTTC.

The chain has TRBV30 and TRBJ1-1, with D perhaps TRBD1 (6 bases). Germline loops: CDR1 GTSNPN, CDR2 SVGIG (reference sequence). The CDR3 loop spans 13 amino acids. Trimming cost V 2 bases and J 6 bases, with 13 bases left between them. CDR3 loop: CAWSSFRGSEAFF. The CDR3 DNA is TGTGCCTGGAGTAGTTTTAGGGGGTCTGAAGCTTTCTTT.

The chain carries TRBV7-9 and TRBJ1-3; no clear D. Germline V gene lookup returns CDR1 SEHNR and CDR2 FQNEAQ (reference sequence). Trimming removed 5 bases at V and 0 bases at J, with 17 bases between. This CDR3 is built from 17 residues. The CDR3 region is CASSPLVAENSGNTIYF. CDR3 DNA: TGTGCCAGCAGCCCCCTTGTGGCGGAGAACTCTGGAAACACCATATATTTT.

The chain combines TRBV6-6 with TRBJ2-5; TRBD2 agrees at 8 bases. V lost 2 bases and J lost 4; bases outside the gene matches: 3. Germline V lookup: CDR1 MNHNY, CDR2 SVGAGI (reference sequence). The CDR3 runs 14 residues. The CDR3, as DNA: TGTGCCAGCAGTTACGCGGCGGGAGGAGAGACCCAGTACTTC. This gives the protein CASSYAAGGETQYF.

In regard to this clone: The sample contains more than one DNA sequence encoding this CDR3. J is TRBJ1-4 and V is TRBV5-1; D call uncertain. Germline loops: CDR1 SGHRS, CDR2 YFSETQ. This CDR3 has 15 residues. Trimming pared 0 bases from V and 0 bases from J, leaving 6 bases between. CDR3 in DNA: TGCGCCAGCAGCTTGGTCGGTGCAACTAATGAAAAACTGTTTTTT. Protein sequence: CASSLVGATNEKLFF. Looking up the rest from reference TRBV5-1 and TRBJ1-4 gives the full variable domain: KAGVTQTPRYLIKTRGQQVTLSCSPISGHRSVSWYQQTPGQGLQFLFEYFSETQRNKGNFPGRFSGRQFSNSRSEMNVSTLELGDSALYLCASSLVGATNEKLFFGSGTQLSVL.

V gene TRBV11-3 combines with J gene TRBJ2-1; 8 bases match TRBD1. The V segment lost 8 bases and the J segment 6 bases; nucleotides outside the gene matches: 9. Germline V gene data show CDR1 as SGHNT and CDR2 as YENEEA. CDR3 length: 14 residues. DNA of the CDR3: TGTGCCAGCTCAGACAGGGGAAAAATCAATGAGCAGTTCTTC. Its protein is CASSDRGKINEQFF.

The chain joins TRBV2 to TRBJ2-5, with D perhaps TRBD1 (5 bases). The V end was cut by 7 bases, the J end by 5 bases, with 14 bases between. From germline, CDR1 is SNHLY and CDR2 FYNNEI. The CDR3 consists of 13 residues. The CDR3 nucleotides read TGTGCCAGCAATGTGGGGCAGCGCGAGACCCAGTACTTC. It specifies CASNVGQRETQYF.

CDR3 sequence: CASGTPKRSSQFF. The CDR3 DNA reads TGTGCCAGCGGAACACCAAAAAGGAGTTCGCAGTTCTTC. The rearrangement links TRBV6-5 to TRBJ2-1; D is unresolved. Trimming took off 8 bases at V and 12 bases at J, with 20 bases between the two ends. The CDR3 is 13 residues long. Looked up from germline, CDR1 is MNHEY and CDR2 is SVGAGI.

The V gene is TRBV6-5, the J gene TRBJ1-2, with 8 bases lining up with TRBD1. The CDR3 has 14 amino acids. Germline CDR1 MNHEY, CDR2 SVGAGI. V shed 4 bases and J 7 bases; nucleotides not matched to a gene: 8. The CDR3 is CASSSPTGVSGYTF. The CDR3 DNA is TGTGCCAGCAGTTCCCCGACAGGGGTCTCTGGCTACACCTTC.

CDR3 DNA sequence: TGTGCCAGCAGTTATTTGATTCGGGACTACGGCTCACCCCTCCACTTT. Protein: CASSYLIRDYGSPLHF. The chain carries TRBV6-6 and TRBJ1-6, with D possibly matching TRBD1 (5 bases). In germline, CDR1 is MNHNY, CDR2 SVGAGI (reference sequence). The CDR3 extends over 16 amino acids. The germline V and J ends were trimmed by 3 bases and 10 bases, with 19 bases remaining between them.

The genes are TRBV27 and TRBJ1-2; 7 bases line up with TRBD1. The ends lost 7 bases at V and 3 bases at J; junction bases unmatched: 2. Germline CDR1 reads MNHEY; CDR2 reads SMNVEV (reference sequence). The CDR3 totals 12 residues. DNA for the CDR3: TGTGCCAGCAAAGGGACAGACTATGGCTACACCTTC. Its protein product is CASKGTDYGYTF.

The V and J genes are TRBV29-1 and TRBJ2-2; 13 positions agree with TRBD2. CDR1 and CDR2 from the germline V gene are SQVTM and ANQGSEA. The junction had 3 bases not matched to a gene; V was cut back by 7 bases and J by 1 base. The CDR3 sequence is 15 residues long. As DNA, the CDR3 is TGCAGCGGACTAGCGGGGGGTTGGAACACCGGGGAGCTGTTTTTT. Translating it yields CSGLAGGWNTGELFF.

The rearrangement links TRBV4-1 to TRBJ1-6, with TRBD1 identical over 10 bases. V lost 3 bases and J lost 5; bases outside the gene matches: 7. This CDR3 is built from 17 residues. Germline V gene data show CDR1 as MGHRA and CDR2 as YSYEKL. DNA of the CDR3: TGCGCCAGCAGCCAGGTGGGACAGGGGATTAATAATTCACCCCTCCACTTT. This gives the protein CASSQVGQGINNSPLHF.

The rearrangement joins TRBV27 to TRBJ2-7; 9 bases are a match to TRBD1. Germline V gene sequence: CDR1 MNHEY, CDR2 SMNVEV (reference sequence). V lost 3 bases to trimming and J lost 2 bases; unmatched junction nucleotides: 8. The CDR3 length is 16 residues. The DNA for the CDR3 is TGTGCCAGCAGTTTCAACCGGGACAGGGTTCCCTACGAGCAGTACTTC. It translates to CASSFNRDRVPYEQYF.

The chain couples TRBV9 to TRBJ1-1; no clear D. Germline V lookup: CDR1 SGDLS, CDR2 YYNGEE. Trimming pared 0 bases from V and 1 base from J, leaving 7 bases between. This CDR3 is 14 amino acids long. The CDR3: CASSVGSRNTEAFF. Here the CDR3 DNA reads TGTGCCAGCAGCGTAGGGTCTAGGAACACTGAAGCTTTCTTT.